This T cell receptor (beta chain) was identified in a study of radiation and T cells in renal cell carcinoma. Study at large: Nephrectomy followed 15 Gy stereotactic body radiation by 4 weeks.

About this clone: The antigen remains undetermined.

Study conclusions and caveats: From baseline, blood top tumor clonotypes peaked at 2 weeks post-radiation.

Time point of the sample: baseline pretreatment blood. Treatment specified: 15 Gy SBRT to primary tumor, nephrectomy 4 weeks later. After SBRT, blood was collected at 2 and 4 weeks, plus baseline. The tumor was a clear cell renal cell carcinoma. Repertoires were generated with immunoSEQ multiplex PCR, while TCRdb's copy carries only in-frame clones and drops some. Here the sample spans 150,000 or so clones, around nine tenths being singletons. The sequence came from a woman aged 45-59 years with renal cell carcinoma. Sample: blood, taken from a patient whose treatment included radiotherapy and nephrectomy.

The CDR3 bases are TGCGCCAGCAGCCAACCGGGACTAGCGGGGGCTATACAAGAGACCCAGTACTTC. Its translation is CASSQPGLAGAIQETQYF. The chain is built from TRBV4-1 and TRBJ2-5; TRBD2 aligns across 14 bases. Losses at the gene ends were 2 bases for V and 2 bases for J; bases not matched to a gene: 7. CDR1 and CDR2 (germline): MGHRA, YSYEKL. This CDR3 comprises 18 residues.